This T cell receptor beta chain is drawn from a study of T cell responses to AZD1222 COVID-19 vaccine. The repertoire was sequenced with immunoSEQ multiplex PCR; TCRdb's copy has only in-frame clones and lacks some. This sample has 150,000 or so clones, with over 85% found just once. The germline CDR1 and CDR2 sequences are SEHNR and FQNEAQ (reference sequence). V was shortened by 7 bases and J by 7 bases, with 19 bases between the two germline ends. CDR3 length: 15 residues. The TCR comes from an adult in good health. The rearrangement links TRBV7-9 to TRBJ2-2; weak D call: TRBD2 (5 bases). Sequenced material: peripheral blood, taken on day 0 of AZD1222 vaccination. CDR3 sequence reads: CASTPLGREYGELFF. In DNA, the CDR3 is TGTGCCAGCACCCCCCTGGGTAGGGAGTACGGGGAGCTGTTTTTT.